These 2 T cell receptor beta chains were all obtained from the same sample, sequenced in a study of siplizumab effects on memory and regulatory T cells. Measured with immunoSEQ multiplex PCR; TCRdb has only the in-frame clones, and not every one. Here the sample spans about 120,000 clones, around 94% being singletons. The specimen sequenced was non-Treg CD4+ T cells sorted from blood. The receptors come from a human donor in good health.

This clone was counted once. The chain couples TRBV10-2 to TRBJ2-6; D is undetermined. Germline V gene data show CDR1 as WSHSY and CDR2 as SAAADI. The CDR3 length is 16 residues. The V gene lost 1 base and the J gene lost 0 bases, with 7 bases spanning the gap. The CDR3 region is CASSEWGVSGANVLTF. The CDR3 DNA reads TGCGCCAGCAGTGAGTGGGGTGTCTCTGGGGCCAACGTCCTGACTTTC.

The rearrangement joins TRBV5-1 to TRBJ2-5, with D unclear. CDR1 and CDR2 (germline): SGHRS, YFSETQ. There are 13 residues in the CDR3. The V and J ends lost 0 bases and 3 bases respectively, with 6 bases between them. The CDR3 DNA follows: TGCGCCAGCAGCTTGGGGCAGAAAGAGACCCAGTACTTC. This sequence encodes CASSLGQKETQYF.